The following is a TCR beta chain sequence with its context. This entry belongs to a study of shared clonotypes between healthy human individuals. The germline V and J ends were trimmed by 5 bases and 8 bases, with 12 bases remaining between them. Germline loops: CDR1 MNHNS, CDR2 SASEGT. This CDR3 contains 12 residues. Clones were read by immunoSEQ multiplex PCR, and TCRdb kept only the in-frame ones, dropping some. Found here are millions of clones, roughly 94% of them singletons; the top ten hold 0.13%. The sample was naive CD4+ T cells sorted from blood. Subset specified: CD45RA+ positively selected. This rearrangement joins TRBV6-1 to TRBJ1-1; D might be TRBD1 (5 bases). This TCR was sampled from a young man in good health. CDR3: CASSPRGEEAFF. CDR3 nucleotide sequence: TGTGCCAGCAGTCCACGGGGGGAGGAAGCTTTCTTT.